One sample yielded the 27 T cell receptor beta chains listed below, sequenced in a study of response to subunit inactivated influenza vaccine. TCRdb called the RT-PCR reads again in MiXCR, with one record for every CDR3 protein. The table includes some 500,000 distinct CDR3 sequences, approximately 17% detected once. The sequencing used CD4+ T cells sorted from PBMCs, collected less than 25 months after vaccination. Receptors originate from a man aged 50 to 69 who received an inactivated influenza vaccine.

In its sample, this clonotype was seen a few times. DNA for the CDR3: TGTGCCACCAATTGGGGGGCGAACACCGGGGAGCTGTTTTTT. Protein product: CATNWGANTGELFF. J is TRBJ2-2 and V is TRBV10-3; TRBD2 might be the D (6 bases). Germline V CDR1 and CDR2: ENHRY, SYGVKD. Trimming took off 10 bases at V and 0 bases at J, with 12 bases between the two ends. The CDR3 spans 14 residues.

J is TRBJ1-1 and V is TRBV7-2; TRBD1 might be the D (6 bases). Trimming took 5 bases from V and 0 from J, leaving 16 bases between them. The germline V gene encodes CDR1 SGHTA and CDR2 FQGNSA. CDR3 length: 16 amino acids. CDR3 in amino acids: CASSPRGGLVNTEAFF. The DNA of the CDR3 is TGTGCCAGCAGCCCCCGGGGGGGGCTAGTGAACACTGAAGCTTTCTTT.

This clonotype was seen repeatedly, ten times or more. The rearrangement links TRBV7-2 to TRBJ2-1; D possibly corresponds to TRBD2 (5 bases). Trimming pared 5 bases from V and 6 bases from J, leaving 20 bases between. Germline V gene lookup returns CDR1 SGHTA and CDR2 FQGNSA. The CDR3 has 16 residues. CDR3 sequence reads: CASSLPKGGSLNEQFF. CDR3 in DNA: TGTGCCAGCAGCCTCCCTAAGGGCGGGTCCCTCAATGAGCAGTTCTTC.

The rearrangement joins TRBV5-6 to TRBJ2-2; D remains unclear. V lost 2 bases and J 8 bases, leaving 13 bases between the germline ends. The germline CDR1 and CDR2 sequences are SGHDT and YYEEEE. This CDR3 spans 14 amino acids. The CDR3 nucleotides read TGTGCCAGCAGCTTAGTTCCCCCTCGGGGGGAGCTGTTTTTT. It yields the protein CASSLVPPRGELFF.

The chain couples TRBV28 to TRBJ2-7; D possibly corresponds to TRBD1 (5 bases). The CDR3 has 12 amino acids. Trimming shortened V by 10 bases and J by 3 bases, and 13 bases separated the two germline ends. From germline, CDR1 is MDHEN and CDR2 SYDVKM. In DNA, the CDR3 is TGTGCCACCCAGAGACAGAACTACGAGCAGTACTTC. This codes for CATQRQNYEQYF.

This clonotype was counted between two and nine times. This rearrangement joins TRBV4-2 to TRBJ2-2, with D possibly being TRBD1 (6 bases). The germline CDR1 and CDR2 sequences are LGHNA and YNFKEQ. The CDR3 loop spans 15 amino acids. The V end was cut by 1 base, the J end by 4 bases, with 10 bases between. In nucleotides, the CDR3 is TGTGCCAGCAGCCAAGGGGGGCGAGGCACCGGGGAGCTGTTTTTT. It is translated as CASSQGGRGTGELFF.

This clonotype has a handful of counts. The chain employs TRBV5-6 and TRBJ2-7; D gene uncertain. CDR1 is SGHDT, CDR2 YYEEEE, per germline. With 0 bases removed from V and 3 bases from J, the gap between germline ends came to 10 bases. There are 14 residues in the CDR3. The DNA for the CDR3 is TGTGCCAGCAGCTTGGGACTGTCAAACTACGAGCAGTACTTC. Translated, it gives CASSLGLSNYEQYF.

This clonotype was seen a handful of times. The rearrangement uses TRBV7-9 and TRBJ2-7; tentatively, D is TRBD1 (5 bases). Germline V gives CDR1 SEHNR, CDR2 FQNEAQ (reference sequence). V shed 2 bases and J shed 3 bases, with 11 bases lying between them. This CDR3 spans 14 amino acids. The CDR3 DNA reads TGTGCCAGCAGCTTAAAAGGGGTTTACTACGAGCAGTACTTC. Translating gives CASSLKGVYYEQYF.

In its sample, this clonotype was seen a few times. V usage is TRBV28 and J usage is TRBJ2-2; 7 nucleotides align to TRBD1. With 5 bases clipped from V and 1 base from J, the junction kept 13 bases outside the gene matches. Germline assignment: CDR1 MDHEN and CDR2 SYDVKM. This CDR3 is 18 amino acids long. The CDR3 reads CASSLGWGQPLNTGELFF. As DNA, the CDR3 is TGTGCCAGCAGTCTCGGCTGGGGACAGCCTCTGAACACCGGGGAGCTGTTTTTT.

The chain links TRBV5-1 to TRBJ2-2; unclear D gene. Trimming removed 0 bases at V and 5 bases at J, with 5 bases between. This CDR3 is built from 13 residues. CDR1 and CDR2 from the germline V gene are SGHRS and YFSETQ. The CDR3 sequence: CASSLVYTGELFF. DNA of the CDR3: TGCGCCAGCAGCTTGGTTTATACCGGGGAGCTGTTTTTT.

This clonotype was detected only a few times. V gene TRBV3-1 combines with J gene TRBJ2-3; D gene ambiguous. V shed 2 bases and J shed 0 bases, with 15 bases lying between them. CDR1 and CDR2 (germline): LGHDT, YNNKEL (reference sequence). The CDR3 covers 17 residues. CDR3 amino acids: CASSQSTIRASTDTQYF. CDR3 DNA sequence: TGTGCCAGCAGCCAAAGCACAATAAGGGCGAGCACAGATACGCAGTATTTT.

The V gene is TRBV28, the J gene TRBJ2-1; D remains ambiguous. CDR3 length: 16 amino acids. Germline V gene sequence: CDR1 MDHEN, CDR2 SYDVKM. V shed 7 bases and J shed 2 bases, with 18 bases lying between them. CDR3 protein: CASTLGGQAAYNEQFF. CDR3 DNA sequence: TGTGCCAGCACTTTGGGTGGCCAGGCTGCCTACAATGAGCAGTTCTTC.

The V and J genes are TRBV28 and TRBJ2-2; a weak D match, TRBD1 (6 bases). The CDR3 is 15 residues long. The germline gives CDR1 MDHEN, CDR2 SYDVKM. V was cut by 6 bases and J by 1 base, with 12 bases left in between. Written as DNA, the CDR3 is TGTGCCAGCAGAGGGCAGGGGCAGAACACCGGGGAGCTGTTTTTT. Amino acids: CASRGQGQNTGELFF.

The chain joins TRBV6-1 to TRBJ2-5; TRBD2 aligns across 9 bases. Germline V gene lookup returns CDR1 MNHNS and CDR2 SASEGT. V dropped 2 bases and J dropped 2; count of bases not matched to a gene: 6. This CDR3 spans 16 amino acids. The chain's CDR3 is CASSEMAGGPQETQYF. The CDR3 DNA sequence: TGTGCCAGCAGTGAAATGGCGGGGGGGCCTCAAGAGACCCAGTACTTC.

Ten or more counts support this clonotype. The chain employs TRBV10-3 and TRBJ1-1, with 8 bases aligning to TRBD1. Germline V gene sequence: CDR1 ENHRY, CDR2 SYGVKD. V shed 4 bases and J 1 base; nucleotides not matched to a gene: 2. The CDR3 has 14 amino acids. The CDR3 is CAISGGQGNTEAFF. In DNA form, the CDR3 reads TGTGCCATCAGTGGTGGACAGGGGAACACTGAAGCTTTCTTT.

This clonotype showed up just a few times. The chain is built from TRBV20-1 and TRBJ2-7, with 8 bases lining up with TRBD2. The germline gives CDR1 DFQATT, CDR2 SNEGSKA (reference sequence). With V trimmed by 2 bases and J by 2 bases, 5 bases remained unmatched. CDR3 size: 14 residues. In nucleotides, the CDR3 is TGCAGTGCTAGACCTCCGGGACTAGCCTACGAGCAGTACTTC. Its protein is CSARPPGLAYEQYF.

By frequency in the sample, this clonotype is medium-sized. The chain carries TRBV5-1 and TRBJ2-1; no clear D. V gave up 2 bases and J gave up 0 bases, with 12 bases separating them. CDR1 is SGHRS, CDR2 YFSETQ, per germline. CDR3 size: 16 residues. The CDR3 reads CASSFGFSSSYNEQFF. In DNA form, the CDR3 reads TGCGCCAGCAGCTTTGGATTCTCAAGCTCCTACAATGAGCAGTTCTTC.

This clonotype was seen a few times. This rearrangement joins TRBV12-3 or TRBV12-4 to TRBJ2-1; D unresolved. CDR3 size: 15 residues. V gave up 0 bases and J gave up 2 bases, with 8 bases separating them. For the CDR3, the DNA is TGTGCCAGCAGTTTAGCGGCAATAACCTACAATGAGCAGTTCTTC. This gives the protein CASSLAAITYNEQFF.

The rearrangement uses TRBV7-9 and TRBJ1-4; 12 bases are shared with TRBD1. The CDR3 is 15 amino acids. Germline trimming cut 5 bases from V and 6 bases from J; bases unmatched to any gene: 4. CDR1 is SEHNR and CDR2 is FQNEAQ in the germline V gene (reference sequence). CDR3 in amino acids: CASSQGTGGDEKLFF. Written as DNA, the CDR3 is TGTGCCAGCAGCCAAGGGACAGGGGGCGATGAAAAACTGTTTTTT. Supplemented by reference TRBV7-9 and TRBJ1-4, the full variable domain reads DTGVSQNPRHKITKRGQNVTFRCDPISEHNRLYWYRQTLGQGPEFLTYFQNEAQLEKSRLLSDRFSAERPKGSFSTLEIQRTEQGDSAMYLCASSQGTGGDEKLFFGSGTQLSVL.

This sequence joins TRBV7-9 and TRBJ2-3; 7 bases align to TRBD2. This CDR3 spans 15 amino acids. J lost 5 bases, V lost 3 bases, and 8 bases had no gene match. Germline CDR1 SEHNR, CDR2 FQNEAQ (reference sequence). The CDR3 nucleotides are TGTGCCAGCAGCTTGACAGCGGGGCGGGGAGATACGCAGTATTTT. Translating it yields CASSLTAGRGDTQYF. The entire variable domain, with the rest obtained from reference TRBV7-9 and TRBJ2-3, is as follows: DTGVSQNPRHKITKRGQNVTFRCDPISEHNRLYWYRQTLGQGPEFLTYFQNEAQLEKSRLLSDRFSAERPKGSFSTLEIQRTEQGDSAMYLCASSLTAGRGDTQYFGPGTRLTVL.

This clonotype was counted at least ten times. V gene TRBV7-9 combines with J gene TRBJ1-4, with 7 bases matching TRBD1. The CDR3 spans 16 residues. The J segment lost 8 bases and the V segment lost 5 bases, leaving 14 bases of the junction unmatched. Germline CDR1 reads SEHNR; CDR2 reads FQNEAQ (reference sequence). The CDR3 coding sequence is TGTGCCAGCAGCCCAGAGACAGGGCTAAGAATAGAAAAACTGTTTTTT. Translating gives CASSPETGLRIEKLFF.

This clonotype was picked up a small number of times. CDR3 amino acids: CASSIGRTSYEQYF. The CDR3 DNA is TGCGCCAGCAGTATCGGCCGAACCTCCTACGAGCAGTACTTC. The chain has TRBV4-3 and TRBJ2-7, with unresolved D. CDR3 length equals 14 residues. V lost 6 bases, J lost 0 bases, and 12 bases lay in between. Germline assignment: CDR1 LGHNA and CDR2 YSLEER.

The V call is TRBV2, the J call TRBJ2-3; 9 nucleotides align to TRBD2. Losses at the gene ends were 6 bases for V and 1 base for J; bases not matched to a gene: 11. CDR3 length: 17 residues. Germline CDR1 SNHLY, CDR2 FYNNEI. CDR3 region: CASSAPMGLAGTDTQYF. CDR3 in DNA: TGTGCCAGCAGCGCTCCGATGGGACTAGCTGGCACAGATACGCAGTATTTT.

Only a few counts were recorded for this clonotype. The V gene is TRBV12-3 or TRBV12-4, the J gene TRBJ2-1; D unresolved. Trimming took 3 bases from V and 2 from J, leaving 14 bases between them. The CDR3 loop spans 16 amino acids. CDR3 region: CASSFRRLTPYNEQFF. CDR3 nucleotide sequence: TGTGCCAGCAGTTTTCGTCGGCTGACTCCCTACAATGAGCAGTTCTTC.

The chain employs TRBV6-2 or TRBV6-3 and TRBJ2-3; weak D call: TRBD2 (6 bases). There are 17 residues in the CDR3. Germline V gene sequence: CDR1 MNHEY, CDR2 SVGEGT. Trimming stripped 2 bases from V and 2 bases from J, with 17 bases between. The CDR3 loop reads CASSYLAGRQFTDTQYF. CDR3 DNA sequence: TGTGCCAGCAGTTACCTCGCGGGGCGACAATTCACAGATACGCAGTATTTT.

This clonotype was seen more than once but under ten times. The chain has TRBV7-6 and TRBJ1-5; 7 nucleotides agree with TRBD1. V shed 2 bases and J 11 bases; nucleotides not matched to a gene: 6. CDR1 and CDR2 from the germline V gene are SGHVS and FNYEAQ. CDR3 length equals 13 residues. CDR3 residues: CASSLSQGVAQHF. CDR3 DNA sequence: TGTGCCAGCAGCTTATCCCAGGGGGTGGCCCAGCATTTT.

The V and J genes are TRBV20-1 and TRBJ2-1; D is uncertain. The CDR3 totals 13 residues. Germline lookup yields CDR1 DFQATT and CDR2 SNEGSKA (reference sequence). Trimming removed 1 base from V and 9 bases from J, with 13 bases in between. The CDR3 loop reads CSARVRPGGEQFF. DNA of the CDR3: TGCAGTGCTAGAGTTAGACCGGGCGGTGAGCAGTTCTTC.